This T cell receptor beta chain is from a study of T cell repertoires in cytomegalovirus infection. Study-wide results and caveats: There were carriers of CMV plus the relevant HLA, and cumulative public TCR beta family frequency identified them.

TCRdb analysed the reads with MiXCR anew, one entry per CDR3 protein. The sample gives fewer than 1,000,000 distinct CDR3 sequences, around 32% of which show up once; 11% to 15% is in the top ten. J was trimmed by 6 bases and V by 4 bases; bases with no gene match: 5. Germline CDR1 is MNHEY and CDR2 is SVGEGT. The CDR3 contains 14 residues. This clonotype came up a few times. Its antigen remains unidentified. The origin of this receptor is a human donor in good health (CMV status not recorded). Some clones in this sample may be carry-over from other donors' samples. The sample was cultured CD8+ T cells from PBMCs, taken from culture after CMV antigen stimulation. The rearrangement joins TRBV6-2 or TRBV6-3 to TRBJ2-4; 8 bases are a match to TRBD2. The CDR3 reads CASSFGGAGNIQYF. The CDR3 nucleotides are TGTGCCAGCAGTTTCGGGGGGGCCGGAAACATTCAGTACTTC.